The present entry profiles one T cell receptor beta chain with its context. Its cognate antigen is unknown. Some clones are missing from TCRdb's copy, which holds only in-frame ones; the method was immunoSEQ multiplex PCR. The data contain tens of thousands of clones, over 85% of them seen just once; the ten biggest clones take up 1.1%. The donors were in the roughly 130-subject validation cohort; that cohort was separate from the approximately 700-subject first cohort. Germline lookup yields CDR1 MNHGY and CDR2 SAAAGT. The V end was cut by 7 bases, the J end by 2 bases, with 18 bases between. This CDR3 comprises 15 residues. The record originates from a study of cytomegalovirus exposure and HLA in healthy donors. Study-wide points: The study labeled 164 TCR beta chains cytomegalovirus-associated. The tendency of first-cohort TCR clusters to co-occur in the 90 to 150 validation repertoires was the finding of a later analysis.

The receptor's source is a woman in her 30s in good health and CMV-seropositive. Material for sequencing was PBMCs. The rearrangement joins TRBV6-8 to TRBJ2-7; D may be TRBD2 (7 bases). CDR3: CASITGGGPTYEQYF. Written as DNA, the CDR3 is TGTGCCAGCATCACGGGGGGCGGACCGACCTACGAGCAGTACTTC.